Following are 8 T cell receptor beta chains from one sample sequenced in a study of control samples from healthy donors and cancer patients. Some clones are missing from TCRdb's copy, which holds only in-frame ones; the method was immunoSEQ multiplex PCR. The repertoire has approximately 180,000 clones, 80% to 95% of them found once; the top ten carry roughly 2%. The sequenced material came from blood. All receptors derive from a woman in her thirties or forties in good health.

CDR3 bases: TGCGCCAGCAGACCAGCAGCCGGGACCGATTACCAAGAGACCCAGTACTTC. Translated: CASRPAAGTDYQETQYF. V usage is TRBV4-1 and J usage is TRBJ2-5, with D possibly called TRBD1 or TRBD2 (5 bases each). The CDR3 consists of 17 residues. The V gene lost 6 bases and the J gene lost 0 bases, with 20 bases spanning the gap. From germline, CDR1 is MGHRA and CDR2 YSYEKL.

This sequence joins TRBV5-4 and TRBJ2-1; 7 bases match TRBD1. The CDR3 spans 18 residues. The trim removed 0 bases at V and 0 bases at J, leaving 9 bases unmatched. Germline V CDR1 and CDR2: SGHNT, YYREEE (reference sequence). CDR3 sequence reads: CASSLAKGASSSYNEQFF. The DNA of the CDR3 is TGTGCCAGCAGCTTGGCCAAGGGGGCTAGCAGCTCCTACAATGAGCAGTTCTTC.

J is TRBJ2-2 and V is TRBV11-2; D is unresolved. Per germline, CDR1 SGHAT and CDR2 FQNNGV. V lost 2 bases and J lost 4, with 5 bases in between. This CDR3 has 13 amino acids. CDR3 DNA sequence: TGTGCCAGCAGCTTATCGGGCACCGGGGAGCTGTTTTTT. It is translated as CASSLSGTGELFF.

The chain links TRBV5-1 to TRBJ1-2, with 10 positions matching TRBD1. The CDR3 is made up of 14 amino acids. The germline V gene has CDR1 SGHRS and CDR2 YFSETQ. V lost 4 bases and J lost 2; bases outside the gene matches: 2. The CDR3 region is CASSPTGGNYGYTF. The CDR3, as DNA: TGCGCCAGCAGCCCGACAGGGGGCAACTATGGCTACACCTTC.

The V and J genes are TRBV4-1 and TRBJ1-5; possible D gene TRBD1, 6 bases. The V and J ends lost 0 bases and 6 bases respectively, with 15 bases between them. CDR3 length: 16 residues. CDR1 and CDR2 (germline): MGHRA, YSYEKL. The CDR3 reads CASSQDAVQGGQPQHF. In DNA form, the CDR3 reads TGCGCCAGCAGCCAAGATGCGGTACAGGGAGGTCAGCCCCAGCATTTT.

The chain links TRBV25-1 to TRBJ1-2; 8 positions agree with TRBD1. V was clipped by 7 bases and J by 3 bases; unmatched bases: 4. Germline-derived CDR1 and CDR2 are MGHDK and SYGVNS. The CDR3 covers 13 residues. The DNA of the CDR3 is TGTGCCAGCAATGCAGGGGGCGACTATGGCTACACCTTC. Translating it yields CASNAGGDYGYTF.

This clone is a singleton in its sample. This chain joins TRBV7-2 and TRBJ2-3, with D possibly being TRBD2 (6 bases). Trimming took 5 bases from V and 3 from J, leaving 12 bases between them. The CDR3 is 14 amino acids. Germline CDR1 reads SGHTA; CDR2 reads FQGNSA. Written as DNA, the CDR3 is TGTGCCAGCAGCCCGAGGCTAGCGACAGATACGCAGTATTTT. The encoded protein is CASSPRLATDTQYF.

The rearrangement joins TRBV5-6 to TRBJ1-3; no clear D gene. V gave up 2 bases and J gave up 7 bases, with 19 bases separating them. The CDR3 has 16 residues. Germline V gene data show CDR1 as SGHDT and CDR2 as YYEEEE. CDR3 sequence reads: CASSFLDLTRGNTIYF. The CDR3 bases are TGTGCCAGCAGCTTTCTTGACTTGACACGAGGGAACACCATATATTTT. Full variable domain (remainder filled in from reference TRBV5-6 and TRBJ1-3): DAGVTQSPTHLIKTRGQQVTLRCSPKSGHDTVSWYQQALGQGPQFIFQYYEEEERQRGNFPDRFSGHQFPNYSSELNVNALLLGDSALYLCASSFLDLTRGNTIYFGEGSWLTVV.